This TCR beta chain was sequenced in a study of technical replicates of blood from a few donors. The CDR3 extends over 11 amino acids. Trimming took 8 bases from V and 8 from J, leaving 9 bases between them. CDR1 and CDR2 from the germline V gene are SGHTA and FQGNSA. Measured with immunoSEQ multiplex PCR; TCRdb has only the in-frame clones, and not every one. There are some 75,000 clones in the sample; around 96% occur only once, and about 0.3% lies in the top ten. The source of this sequence is a human donor in good health. This chain links TRBV7-2 with TRBJ2-2; D is perhaps TRBD2 (6 bases). Material: T cells isolated from PBMCs. In DNA form, the CDR3 reads TGTGCCAGCCGGGAGTTAGGGGAGCTGTTTTTT. Translation: CASRELGELFF.